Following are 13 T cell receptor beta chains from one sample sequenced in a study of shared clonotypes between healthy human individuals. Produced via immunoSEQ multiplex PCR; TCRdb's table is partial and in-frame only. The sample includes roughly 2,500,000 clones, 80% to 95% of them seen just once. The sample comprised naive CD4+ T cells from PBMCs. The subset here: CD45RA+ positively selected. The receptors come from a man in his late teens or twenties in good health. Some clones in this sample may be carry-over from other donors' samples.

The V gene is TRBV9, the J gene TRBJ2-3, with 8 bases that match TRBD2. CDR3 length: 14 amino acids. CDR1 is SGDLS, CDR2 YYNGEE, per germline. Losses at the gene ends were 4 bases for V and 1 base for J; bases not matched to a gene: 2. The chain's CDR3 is CASSKTSGTDTQYF. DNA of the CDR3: TGTGCCAGCAGCAAGACTAGCGGCACAGATACGCAGTATTTT.

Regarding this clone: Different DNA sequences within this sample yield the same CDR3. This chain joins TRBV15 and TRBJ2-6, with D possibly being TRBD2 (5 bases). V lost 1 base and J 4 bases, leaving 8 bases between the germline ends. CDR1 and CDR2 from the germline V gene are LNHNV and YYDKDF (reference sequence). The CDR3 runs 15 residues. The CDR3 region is CATSRAGSGANVLTF. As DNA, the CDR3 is TGTGCCACCAGCAGAGCGGGGTCGGGGGCCAACGTCCTGACTTTC.

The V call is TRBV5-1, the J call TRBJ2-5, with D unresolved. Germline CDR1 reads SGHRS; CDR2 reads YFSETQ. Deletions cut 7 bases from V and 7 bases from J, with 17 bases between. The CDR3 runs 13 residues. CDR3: CASGQEPQVTQYF. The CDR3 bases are TGCGCCAGCGGCCAAGAGCCCCAGGTGACCCAGTACTTC.

The CDR3 protein is CASSLGLSTEAFF. The CDR3 DNA reads as TGTGCCAGCTCACTGGGACTTTCCACTGAAGCTTTCTTT. V usage is TRBV18 and J usage is TRBJ1-1; D might be TRBD1 (5 bases). Per the germline V gene, CDR1 is KGHSH and CDR2 is LQKENI. With 4 bases removed from V and 4 bases from J, the gap between germline ends came to 10 bases. CDR3 length equals 13 residues.

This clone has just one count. The CDR3: CASSSTGVGTEAFF. The DNA of the CDR3 is TGCGCCAGCAGCTCTACAGGGGTAGGGACTGAAGCTTTCTTT. This chain links TRBV5-1 with TRBJ1-1; TRBD1 matches at 7 bases. This CDR3 is 14 amino acids long. Trimming cost V 3 bases and J 5 bases; bases outside gene matches: 7. Germline loops: CDR1 SGHRS, CDR2 YFSETQ.

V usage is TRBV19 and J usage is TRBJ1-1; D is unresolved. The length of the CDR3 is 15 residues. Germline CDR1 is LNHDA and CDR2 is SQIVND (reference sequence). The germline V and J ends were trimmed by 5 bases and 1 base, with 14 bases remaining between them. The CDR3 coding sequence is TGTGCCAGTAGTTCCGACCGGATAAAGAACACTGAAGCTTTCTTT. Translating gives CASSSDRIKNTEAFF.

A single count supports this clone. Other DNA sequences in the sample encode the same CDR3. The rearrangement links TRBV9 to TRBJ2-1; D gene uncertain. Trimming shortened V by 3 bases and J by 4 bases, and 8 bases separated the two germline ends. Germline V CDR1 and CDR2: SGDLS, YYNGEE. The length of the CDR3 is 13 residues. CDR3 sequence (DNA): TGTGCCAGCAGCGGGACGCCTTACAATGAGCAGTTCTTC. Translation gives CASSGTPYNEQFF.

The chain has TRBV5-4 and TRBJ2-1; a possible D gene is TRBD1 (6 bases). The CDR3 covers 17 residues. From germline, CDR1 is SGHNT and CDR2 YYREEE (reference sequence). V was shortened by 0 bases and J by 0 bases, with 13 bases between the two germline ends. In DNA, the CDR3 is TGTGCCAGCAGCTTGGGGGGGCCCCTGAGCTCCTACAATGAGCAGTTCTTC. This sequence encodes CASSLGGPLSSYNEQFF.

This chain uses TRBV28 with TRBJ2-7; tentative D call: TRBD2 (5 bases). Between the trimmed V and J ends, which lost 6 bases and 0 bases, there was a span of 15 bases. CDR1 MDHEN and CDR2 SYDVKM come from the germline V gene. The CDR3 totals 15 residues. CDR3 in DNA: TGTGCCAGCAGCCGGACCGGCGGGCTCTCCTACGAGCAGTACTTC. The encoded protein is CASSRTGGLSYEQYF.

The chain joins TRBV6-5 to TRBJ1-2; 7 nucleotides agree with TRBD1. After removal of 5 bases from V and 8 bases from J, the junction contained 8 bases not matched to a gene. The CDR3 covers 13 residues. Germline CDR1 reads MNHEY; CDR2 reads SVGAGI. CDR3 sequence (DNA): TGTGCCAGCAGTACATCCAGGGGGGGCGGCTACACCTTC. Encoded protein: CASSTSRGGGYTF.

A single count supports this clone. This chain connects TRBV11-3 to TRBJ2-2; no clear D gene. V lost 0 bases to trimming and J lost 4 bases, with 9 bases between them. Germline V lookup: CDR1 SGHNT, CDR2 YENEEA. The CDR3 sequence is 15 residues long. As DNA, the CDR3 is TGTGCCAGCAGCTTAGATCTGGCGGTCACCGGGGAGCTGTTTTTT. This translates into CASSLDLAVTGELFF.

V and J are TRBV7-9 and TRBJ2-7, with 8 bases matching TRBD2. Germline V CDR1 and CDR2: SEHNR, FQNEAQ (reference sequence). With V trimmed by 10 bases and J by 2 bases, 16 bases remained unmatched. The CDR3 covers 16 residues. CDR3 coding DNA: TGTGCCACCTCTGGGGTGATAGCGGGATACGCCTACGAGCAGTACTTC. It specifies CATSGVIAGYAYEQYF.

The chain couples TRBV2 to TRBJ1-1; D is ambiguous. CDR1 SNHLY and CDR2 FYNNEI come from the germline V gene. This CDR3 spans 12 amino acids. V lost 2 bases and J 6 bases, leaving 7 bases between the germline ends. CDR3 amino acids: CASSENFAEAFF. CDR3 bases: TGTGCCAGCAGTGAAAACTTTGCTGAAGCTTTCTTT.